A single sample is the source of the 21 T cell receptor beta chains below, sequenced in a study of OX40 agonist ivuxolimab in advanced cancers. Library generation was performed with the immunoSEQ multiplex PCR assay. Imported from immuneACCESS, the table was reduced by TCRdb to in-frame sequences with V and J called. These copies leave out some clones; in studies compared against another copy, an unresolved V gene accounts for under half, and the cause of the remainder is not known. In all, the sample holds about 89,000 clones, and around nine tenths of those were seen once. The top ten hold approximately 0.28% of the sample. The source was CD4+ or CD8+ T cells sorted from blood, collected in a trial of the OX40 agonist ivuxolimab. The receptors derive from an adult with an advanced solid tumor such as melanoma, head and neck, liver or kidney cancer.

The chain carries TRBV7-3 and TRBJ2-1; TRBD2 aligns across 7 bases. CDR1 is SGHTA, CDR2 FQGTGA, per germline. With 4 bases clipped from V and 0 bases from J, the junction kept 3 bases outside the gene matches. The CDR3 length is 15 residues. CDR3 region: CASSSQRGSYNEQFF. The CDR3 nucleotides are TGTGCCAGCAGCTCCCAGCGGGGCTCCTACAATGAGCAGTTCTTC.

V gene TRBV4-1 combines with J gene TRBJ1-1; possible D gene TRBD1, 5 bases. CDR1 and CDR2 (germline): MGHRA, YSYEKL. The CDR3 consists of 13 residues. Trimming left V 8 bases short and J 1 base short, with 11 bases between. In nucleotides, the CDR3 is TGCGCCAGCCGGTCGGGACCGAACACTGAAGCTTTCTTT. It yields the protein CASRSGPNTEAFF.

The chain couples TRBV6-5 to TRBJ1-2; TRBD1 matches at 10 bases. There are 12 residues in the CDR3. Germline V gene lookup returns CDR1 MNHEY and CDR2 SVGAGI. J gave up 6 bases and V 7 bases, and 2 bases lay outside the gene matches. The CDR3: CASKDRGDGYTF. The CDR3 coding sequence is TGTGCCAGCAAGGACAGGGGGGATGGCTACACCTTC.

The sample holds one count of this clone. The V and J genes are TRBV18 and TRBJ1-1; weak D call: TRBD1 (5 bases). Germline V gene data show CDR1 as KGHSH and CDR2 as LQKENI. There are 15 residues in the CDR3. The V end lost 2 bases, the J end lost 5 bases, and 15 bases lay between the germline ends. The CDR3 DNA sequence: TGTGCCAGCTCACCAGGCGCAGGGCGGGAAACTGAAGCTTTCTTT. It encodes CASSPGAGRETEAFF.

The chain couples TRBV7-8 to TRBJ2-5; D not certain. V was trimmed by 3 bases and J by 4 bases, leaving 9 bases between them. CDR1 is SGHVS and CDR2 is FQNEAQ in the germline V gene. The CDR3 totals 13 residues. The CDR3 sequence is CASSFSGLETQYF. CDR3 DNA sequence: TGTGCCAGCAGCTTTTCTGGGTTAGAGACCCAGTACTTC.

The chain recombines TRBV18 with TRBJ1-3; maybe TRBD1 (5 bases). CDR1 is KGHSH, CDR2 LQKENI, per germline. With 3 bases removed from V and 4 bases from J, the gap between germline ends came to 16 bases. CDR3 length: 16 amino acids. CDR3 in DNA: TGTGCCAGCTCACCCCCAGGGTTTATCGGAGGAAACACCATATATTTT. Translating it yields CASSPPGFIGGNTIYF.

V usage is TRBV27 and J usage is TRBJ2-7; D gene unclear. The V gene lost 5 bases and the J gene lost 6 bases, with 17 bases spanning the gap. The V gene's germline CDR1 is MNHEY and CDR2 SMNVEV (reference sequence). The CDR3 totals 14 residues. The CDR3 reads CASSPADQVLEQYF. CDR3 DNA: TGTGCCAGCAGTCCTGCCGATCAGGTCCTCGAGCAGTACTTC.

The genes are TRBV21-1 and TRBJ1-6; TRBD1, the D gene given by the table, was not confirmed from the DNA. TRBV21-1 is labeled a pseudogene. The CDR3 contains 21 residues. The CDR3 loop is CASSKREAGQGAREGYSPLHF. In nucleotides, the CDR3 is TGTGCCAGCAGCAAAAGGGAGGCGGGACAGGGGGCTCGGGAGGGTTATTCACCCCTCCACTTT.

The rearrangement uses TRBV5-4 and TRBJ1-2; no definite D call. The CDR3 is 12 amino acids. With 1 base removed from V and 8 bases from J, the gap between germline ends came to 9 bases. CDR1 and CDR2 (germline): SGHNT, YYREEE (reference sequence). Here the CDR3 DNA reads TGTGCCAGCAGCTTGCAGGCCGAGGGCTACACCTTC. Translating gives CASSLQAEGYTF.

V and J are TRBV6-6 and TRBJ1-1; D possibly corresponds to TRBD1 (5 bases). V was pared by 0 bases and J by 8 bases, with 13 bases between. Germline assignment: CDR1 MNHNY and CDR2 SVGAGI (reference sequence). The CDR3 sequence is 14 residues long. The CDR3 region is CASSYSTMGQEAFF. CDR3 nucleotide sequence: TGTGCCAGCAGTTACTCGACGATGGGGCAGGAAGCTTTCTTT.

The CDR3 DNA is TGTGCCAGCAGTCTGAGACGGAACAATCAGCCCCAGCATTTT. This gives the protein CASSLRRNNQPQHF. The gene calls are TRBV6-5 and TRBJ1-5; unclear D gene. The ends were cut back, 5 bases at V and 3 bases at J, with 11 bases in the middle. This CDR3 has 14 amino acids. The germline CDR1 and CDR2 sequences are MNHEY and SVGAGI.

CDR3 sequence: CASSPRNTEAFF. The CDR3 region has the DNA TGTGCCAGCAGCCCGAGGAACACTGAAGCTTTCTTT. This chain uses TRBV5-5 with TRBJ1-1; D is undetermined. CDR1 SGHKS and CDR2 YYEKEE come from the germline V gene (reference sequence). V lost 4 bases and J 1 base, leaving 5 bases between the germline ends. The CDR3 is 12 amino acids.

V usage is TRBV7-9 and J usage is TRBJ1-2; D not certain. CDR1 SEHNR and CDR2 FQNEAQ come from the germline V gene (reference sequence). The V gene lost 5 bases and the J gene lost 5 bases, with 9 bases spanning the gap. The CDR3 loop spans 12 amino acids. The CDR3 region is CASSPTGYGYTF. CDR3 coding DNA: TGTGCCAGCAGCCCCACTGGTTATGGCTACACCTTC.

The chain combines TRBV7-8 with TRBJ1-1; D is uncertain. The CDR3 extends over 14 amino acids. CDR1 is SGHVS, CDR2 FQNEAQ, per germline. V was shortened by 0 bases and J by 11 bases, with 16 bases between the two germline ends. This CDR3 is CASSLALDVVNAFF. CDR3 bases: TGTGCCAGCAGCTTAGCGCTGGATGTTGTTAATGCTTTCTTT.

The chain carries TRBV6-6 and TRBJ2-7; no clear D gene. There are 14 residues in the CDR3. Per the germline V gene, CDR1 is MNHNY and CDR2 is SVGAGI (reference sequence). Trimming left V 0 bases short and J 2 bases short, with 8 bases between. CDR3 coding DNA: TGTGCCAGCAGTTACTCGTCCGGTACCTACGAGCAGTACTTC. Residues: CASSYSSGTYEQYF.

The genes are TRBV7-2 and TRBJ1-4; 7 bases are shared with TRBD1. This CDR3 spans 15 amino acids. V dropped 5 bases and J dropped 6; count of bases not matched to a gene: 9. Germline loops: CDR1 SGHTA, CDR2 FQGNSA. For the CDR3, the DNA is TGTGCCAGCAGCCGGCAAACAGGGGAAGATGAAAAACTGTTTTTT. This gives the protein CASSRQTGEDEKLFF.

The chain is built from TRBV5-1 and TRBJ1-1; possibly TRBD1 for D (6 bases). Germline assignment: CDR1 SGHRS and CDR2 YFSETQ. The germline V and J ends were trimmed by 7 bases and 0 bases, with 16 bases remaining between them. This CDR3 has 15 residues. The CDR3 here is CASAPGQRMNTEAFF. The CDR3 bases are TGCGCCAGCGCACCGGGACAAAGAATGAACACTGAAGCTTTCTTT.

About this clone: Sequence at one end of the junction differs from germline and may be a read error. The chain links TRBV7-7 to TRBJ2-2; possible D gene TRBD1, 6 bases. This CDR3 comprises 15 residues. Germline V gene lookup returns CDR1 SSHAT and CDR2 FNYEAQ (reference sequence). This CDR3 reads CASSLSGAHTGELFF. CDR3 DNA: TGTGCTAGCAGCTTATCAGGGGCGCACACCGGGGAGCTGTTTTTT.

This clone has more than one count but fewer than ten. For the CDR3, the DNA is TGTGCCATCAGTGAGTGGGGAGGGGGCCCCTACGAGCAGTACTTC. Amino acid sequence: CAISEWGGGPYEQYF. The rearrangement links TRBV10-3 to TRBJ2-7, with D tentatively TRBD1 or TRBD2 (7 bases each). The CDR3 spans 15 residues. The V end was cut by 1 base, the J end by 2 bases, with 12 bases between. Germline CDR1 ENHRY, CDR2 SYGVKD.

This chain connects TRBV6-1 to TRBJ1-5; no reliable D call. The CDR3 runs to 13 residues. Germline V gene sequence: CDR1 MNHNS, CDR2 SASEGT. The CDR3 DNA follows: TGTGCTTCCCAATCTGTAAGCAATCAGCCCCAGCATTTT. This encodes CASQSVSNQPQHF.

The chain is built from TRBV6-6 and TRBJ1-3, with D unresolved. V was cut by 6 bases and J by 9 bases, with 18 bases left in between. The V gene's germline CDR1 is MNHNY and CDR2 SVGAGI (reference sequence). The length of the CDR3 is 14 residues. CDR3 nucleotide sequence: TGTGCCAGCAGAGGAGTGACCCTCTGGGGCACCATATATTTT. This gives the protein CASRGVTLWGTIYF.